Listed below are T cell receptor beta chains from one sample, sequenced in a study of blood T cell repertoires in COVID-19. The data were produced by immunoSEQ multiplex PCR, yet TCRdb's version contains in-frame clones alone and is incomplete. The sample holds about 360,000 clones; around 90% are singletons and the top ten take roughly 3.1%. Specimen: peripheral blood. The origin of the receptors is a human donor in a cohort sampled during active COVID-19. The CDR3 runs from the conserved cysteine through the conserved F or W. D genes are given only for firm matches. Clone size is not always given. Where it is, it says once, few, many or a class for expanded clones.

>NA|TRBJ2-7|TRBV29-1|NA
CSVDGGRGSEQYF
TGCAGCGTTGACGGGGGGCGCGGATCCGAGCAGTACTTC
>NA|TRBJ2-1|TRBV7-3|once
CASSTHIADGYNEQFF
TGTGCCAGCAGCACCCATATAGCGGACGGCTACAATGAGCAGTTCTTC
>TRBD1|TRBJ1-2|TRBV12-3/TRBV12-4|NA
CASSHPGGRGYTF
TGTGCCAGCAGCCACCCAGGGGGCAGGGGCTACACCTTC
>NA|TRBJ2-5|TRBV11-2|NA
CASSPSRETQYF
TGTGCCAGCAGCCCTAGCCGGGAGACCCAGTACTTC
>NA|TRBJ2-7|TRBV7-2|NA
CASSSSASSYEQYF
TGTGCCAGCAGCTCCTCCGCGAGTAGCTACGAGCAGTACTTC
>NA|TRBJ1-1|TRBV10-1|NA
CAMLGGSGNTEAFF
TGCGCCATGTTGGGGGGGTCTGGGAACACTGAAGCTTTCTTT
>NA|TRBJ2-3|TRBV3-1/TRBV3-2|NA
CASSQLQLGTDTQYF
TGTGCCAGCAGCCAACTACAACTAGGAACAGATACGCAGTATTTT
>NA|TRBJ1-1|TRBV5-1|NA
CASSLQGMNTEAFF
TGCGCCAGCAGCTTACAGGGAATGAACACTGAAGCTTTCTTT
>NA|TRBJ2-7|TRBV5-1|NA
CASRPLGKRNSYEQYF
TGCGCCAGCAGGCCCCTAGGAAAGCGAAACTCCTACGAGCAGTACTTC
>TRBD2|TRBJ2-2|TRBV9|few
CASSVGLAAGELFF
TGTGCCAGCAGCGTAGGACTAGCGGCCGGGGAGCTGTTTTTT
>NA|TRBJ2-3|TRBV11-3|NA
CASSSSGSRDTQYF
TGTGCCAGCAGCTCTAGTGGTAGCCGAGATACGCAGTATTTT
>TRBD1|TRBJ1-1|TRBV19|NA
CASSSGQGARTEAFF
TGTGCCAGTAGTTCCGGGCAGGGGGCTAGAACTGAAGCTTTCTTT
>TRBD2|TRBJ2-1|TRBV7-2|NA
CASSLRWGAGGPGNEQFF
TGTGCCAGCAGCCTCCGTTGGGGAGCGGGGGGGCCCGGCAATGAGCAGTTCTTC
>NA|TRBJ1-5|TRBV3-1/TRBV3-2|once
CASSSTGNQPQHF
TGTGCCAGCAGCAGCACCGGCAATCAGCCCCAGCATTTT
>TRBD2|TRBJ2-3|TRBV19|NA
CASSPGGSTDTQYF
TGTGCCAGTAGCCCCGGGGGGAGCACAGATACGCAGTATTTT
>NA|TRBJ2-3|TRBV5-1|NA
CASSLEAGDTDTQYF
TGCGCCAGCAGCTTGGAGGCAGGGGACACAGATACGCAGTATTTT
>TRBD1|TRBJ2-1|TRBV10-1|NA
CASSELPRQGYYNEQFF
TGCGCCAGCAGTGAGCTCCCGAGACAGGGGTATTACAATGAGCAGTTCTTC
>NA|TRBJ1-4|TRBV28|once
CASSFAGERGYYNEKLFF
TGTGCCAGCAGTTTTGCTGGGGAACGGGGGTATTATAACGAAAAACTGTTTTTT
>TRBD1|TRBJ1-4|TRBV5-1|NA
CASSLGDSYEKLFF
TGCGCCAGCAGCTTAGGGGACAGCTATGAAAAACTGTTTTTT
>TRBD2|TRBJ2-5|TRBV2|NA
CASSVAGGLIGTQYF
TGTGCCAGCAGTGTAGCGGGGGGGCTCATCGGGACCCAGTACTTC
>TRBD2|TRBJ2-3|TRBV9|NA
CASSVASTSGGFFPTDTQYF
TGTGCCAGCAGCGTAGCCTCAACTAGCGGGGGGTTCTTCCCCACAGATACGCAGTATTTT
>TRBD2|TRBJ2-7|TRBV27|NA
CASSLSGGRASYEQYF
TGTGCCAGCAGTTTATCGGGCGGGAGGGCGTCCTACGAGCAGTACTTC
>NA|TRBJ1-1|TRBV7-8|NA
CASSPRVRNTEAFF
TGTGCCAGCAGCCCCAGGGTTCGGAACACTGAAGCTTTCTTT
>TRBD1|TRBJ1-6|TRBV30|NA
CAWSFGQGERSPLHF
TGTGCCTGGAGCTTCGGACAGGGGGAACGATCACCCCTCCACTTT
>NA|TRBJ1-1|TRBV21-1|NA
CASSPKSVGALNTEAFF
TGTGCCAGCAGCCCTAAAAGCGTTGGGGCCTTGAACACTGAAGCTTTCTTT
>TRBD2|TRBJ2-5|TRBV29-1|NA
CSVEGLAGPLQETQYF
TGCAGCGTTGAGGGGCTAGCGGGACCCCTACAAGAGACCCAGTACTTC
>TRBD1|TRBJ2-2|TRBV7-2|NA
CASSLRQGAITGELFF
TGTGCCAGCAGCCTTAGACAGGGGGCTATCACCGGGGAGCTGTTTTTT
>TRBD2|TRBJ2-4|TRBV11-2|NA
CASSPGRGGNIQYF
TGTGCCAGCAGCCCGGGGAGGGGTGGCAACATTCAGTACTTC
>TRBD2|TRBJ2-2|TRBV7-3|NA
CASSSVAGGTIGELFF
TGTGCCAGCAGCTCTGTAGCGGGAGGGACGATCGGGGAGCTGTTTTTT
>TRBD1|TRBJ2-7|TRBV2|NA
CASSEALVRRTGAPYEQYF
TGTGCCAGCAGTGAAGCCCTTGTGCGACGGACAGGGGCTCCCTACGAGCAGTACTTC
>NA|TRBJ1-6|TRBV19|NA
CASSIRGGDSPLHF
TGTGCCAGTAGTATCAGGGGTGGGGATTCACCCCTCCACTTT
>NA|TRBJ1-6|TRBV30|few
CAWSLAGVASPLHF
TGTGCCTGGAGTTTGGCCGGAGTCGCTTCACCCCTCCACTTT
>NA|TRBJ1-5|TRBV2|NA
CASSEQGHLNNQPQHF
TGTGCCAGCAGCGAACAGGGACACCTTAACAATCAGCCCCAGCATTTT
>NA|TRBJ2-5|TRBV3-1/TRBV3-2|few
CASSQTPLGETQYF
TGTGCCAGCAGCCAAACCCCACTAGGGGAGACCCAGTACTTC
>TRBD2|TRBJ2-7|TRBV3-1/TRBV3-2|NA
CASSQGGSGNYEQYF
TGTGCCAGCAGCCAAGGGGGTAGCGGGAACTACGAGCAGTACTTC
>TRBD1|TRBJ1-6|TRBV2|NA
CASSVTGPTNSPLHF
TGTGCCAGCAGTGTGACAGGGCCTACCAATTCACCCCTCCACTTT
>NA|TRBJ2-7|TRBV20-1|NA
CSASPLNSYEQYF
TGCAGTGCTAGTCCTCTTAACTCCTACGAGCAGTACTTC
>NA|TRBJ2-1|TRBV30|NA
CASVLTFSYNEQFF
TGTGCCTCGGTGCTAACTTTCTCCTACAATGAGCAGTTCTTC
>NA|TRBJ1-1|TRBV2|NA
CASSEWQGGTEAFF
TGTGCCAGCAGTGAATGGCAAGGGGGCACTGAAGCTTTCTTT
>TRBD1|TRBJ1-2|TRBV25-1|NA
CASSESGQGVTYGYTF
TGTGCCAGCAGTGAATCGGGACAGGGGGTTACTTATGGCTACACCTTC
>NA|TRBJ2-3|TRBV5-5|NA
CASSLVWQADTDTQYF
TGTGCCAGCAGCTTGGTATGGCAGGCAGACACAGATACGCAGTATTTT
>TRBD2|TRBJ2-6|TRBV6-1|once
CASSESASGFISVLTF
TGTGCCAGCAGTGAATCGGCTAGCGGGTTCATCTCCGTCCTGACTTTC
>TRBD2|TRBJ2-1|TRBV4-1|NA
CASSQQGGGAYNEQFF
TGCGCCAGCAGCCAGCAGGGCGGGGGGGCCTACAATGAGCAGTTCTTC
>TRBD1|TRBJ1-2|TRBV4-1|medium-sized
CASSQGDSNYGYTF
TGCGCCAGCAGCCAAGGGGACAGTAACTATGGCTACACCTTC
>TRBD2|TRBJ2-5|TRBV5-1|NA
CASSDGLAGETQYF
TGCGCCAGCAGCGACGGACTAGCGGGAGAGACCCAGTACTTC
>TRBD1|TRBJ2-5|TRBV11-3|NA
CASSPGQEQETQYF
TGTGCCAGCAGCCCAGGACAGGAGCAAGAGACCCAGTACTTC
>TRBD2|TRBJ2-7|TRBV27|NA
CASSLAGAVYEQYF
TGTGCCAGCAGCCTAGCGGGGGCGGTCTACGAGCAGTACTTC
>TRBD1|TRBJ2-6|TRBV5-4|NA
CASSGGTGAGANVLTF
TGTGCCAGCAGCGGCGGGACAGGGGCTGGGGCCAACGTCCTGACTTTC
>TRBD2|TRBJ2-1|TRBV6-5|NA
CASNRGRALDEQFF
TGTGCCAGCAATCGCGGGAGGGCCCTCGATGAGCAGTTCTTC
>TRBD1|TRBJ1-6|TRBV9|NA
CASSPTGGERYGSPLHF
TGTGCCAGCAGCCCAACAGGGGGCGAAAGGTACGGTTCACCCCTCCACTTT
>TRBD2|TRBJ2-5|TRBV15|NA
CATNSGLAPETQYF
TGTGCCACCAATTCGGGACTAGCCCCCGAGACCCAGTACTTC
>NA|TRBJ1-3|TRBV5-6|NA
CASSLGRSSGNTIYF
TGTGCCAGCAGCTTGGGTCGCAGCTCTGGAAACACCATATATTTT
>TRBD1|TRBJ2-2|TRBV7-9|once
CASSLIQGEKDTGELFF
TGTGCCAGCAGTTTAATCCAGGGGGAGAAGGACACCGGGGAGCTGTTTTTT